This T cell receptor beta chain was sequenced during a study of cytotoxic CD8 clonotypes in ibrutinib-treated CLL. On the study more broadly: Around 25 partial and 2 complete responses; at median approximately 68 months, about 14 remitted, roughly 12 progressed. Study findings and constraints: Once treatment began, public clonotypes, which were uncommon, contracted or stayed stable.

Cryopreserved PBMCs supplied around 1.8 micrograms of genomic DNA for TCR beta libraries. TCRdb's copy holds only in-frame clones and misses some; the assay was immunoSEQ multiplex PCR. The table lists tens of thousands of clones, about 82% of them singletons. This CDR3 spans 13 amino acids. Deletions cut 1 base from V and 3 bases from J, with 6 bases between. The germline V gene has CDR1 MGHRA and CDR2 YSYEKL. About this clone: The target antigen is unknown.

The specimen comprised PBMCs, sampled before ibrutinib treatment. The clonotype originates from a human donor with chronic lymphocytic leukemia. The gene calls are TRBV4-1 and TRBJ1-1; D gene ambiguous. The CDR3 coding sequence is TGCGCCAGCAGCCAAGGGAGGGACACTGAAGCTTTCTTT. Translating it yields CASSQGRDTEAFF.